The rows below give T cell receptor beta chains drawn from one sample of a study of control samples from healthy donors and cancer patients. The repertoire was sequenced with immunoSEQ multiplex PCR; TCRdb's copy has only in-frame clones and lacks some. This sample carries approximately 150,000 clones, about 91% of them seen once, and the ten largest clones take over 1.5%. Sequencing was performed on blood. Source of these receptors: a young man in good health. Both conserved end residues are part of each CDR3. The D gene is left open where the match is weak. For some rows the clone size is stated as once, few or many, or as a class when expanded; others skip it.

. TRBJ1-4 TRBV18 . TGTGCCAGCTCTTTGGACAGTTCTAATGAAAAACTGTTTTTT CASSLDSSNEKLFF
. TRBJ1-3 TRBV7-2 . TGTGCCAGCAGCTTAGGACGGCCAGCTAGCTACTCTGGAAACACCATATATTTT CASSLGRPASYSGNTIYF
. TRBJ1-5 TRBV19 . TGTGCCAGTAGTATGTCAGACTATAGCAATCAGCCCCAGCATTTT CASSMSDYSNQPQHF
. TRBJ2-7 TRBV3-1/TRBV3-2 TRBD1 TGTGCCAGCAGCCCAAGGACAGGGGGCCGGGAGCAGTACTTC CASSPRTGGREQYF
. TRBJ1-2 TRBV7-3 . TGTGCCAGCAGCTTAAACCCCCTCTATGGCTACACCTTC CASSLNPLYGYTF
. TRBJ1-4 TRBV7-8 TRBD1 TGTGCCAGCAGCTTAGGGGTCGGGACAGGGAATGAAAAACTGTTTTTT CASSLGVGTGNEKLFF
. TRBJ1-1 TRBV19 . TGTGCCAGTAGTGGTGCAGGTATGGATCAGGAAGCTTTCTTT CASSGAGMDQEAFF
. TRBJ1-2 TRBV19 . TGTGCCAGTACCCCCAAGGGAAGACTATATGGCTACACCTTC CASTPKGRLYGYTF
. TRBJ2-7 TRBV25-1 TRBD2 TGTGCCAGCAGTCCCCGGACTAGTCATTCGGGCGAGCAGTACTTC CASSPRTSHSGEQYF
. TRBJ2-3 TRBV18 TRBD2 TGTGCCAGCTCACCATCTAGCGGGGGCACAGATACGCAGTATTTT CASSPSSGGTDTQYF
. TRBJ2-7 TRBV7-9 TRBD1 TGTGCCAGCAGCACGGACAGGCCAGACTACGAGCAGTACTTC CASSTDRPDYEQYF
. TRBJ2-1 TRBV20-1 TRBD1 TGCAGTGCCACGACAGGGCATGAGCAGTTCTTC CSATTGHEQFF
. TRBJ2-5 TRBV30 . TGTGCCTGGAGAGCGGGCCGGAGGGAGACCCAGTACTTC CAWRAGRRETQYF
. TRBJ1-2 TRBV5-4 TRBD1 TGTGCCAGCAGCCCTGGACAGGGAAGCTATGGCTACACCTTC CASSPGQGSYGYTF
many TRBJ2-5 TRBV9 . TGTGCCAGCACCCGTTTGGAGGGAGACGAGACCCAGTACTTC CASTRLEGDETQYF
. TRBJ1-5 TRBV28 TRBD1 TGTGCCAGCAGTAGTGAGGACAGGGACGTTTGGAATCAGCCCCAGCATTTT CASSSEDRDVWNQPQHF
. TRBJ2-1 TRBV3-1/TRBV3-2 TRBD1 TGTGCCAGCAGCCATGCCCGGACAGGGGGTAATAGGGATGAGCAGTTCTTC CASSHARTGGNRDEQFF